This TCR beta chain was recovered during a study of cytomegalovirus exposure and HLA in healthy donors. With 5 bases clipped from V and 3 bases from J, the junction kept 6 bases outside the gene matches. Looked up from germline, CDR1 is SGHRS and CDR2 is YFSETQ. CDR3 size: 15 residues. Primers: 60 Vbeta forward and 13 Jbeta reverse. Repertoires were generated with immunoSEQ multiplex PCR, while TCRdb's copy carries only in-frame clones and drops some. This table holds more than 90,000 clones, 81% found once. The sequencing input was PBMCs. The clonotype comes from a woman between 65 and 79 years old in good health and CMV-seropositive. The chain couples TRBV5-1 to TRBJ2-2; 8 bases align to TRBD1. CDR3: CASRAGGADTGELFF. DNA for the CDR3: TGCGCCAGCAGGGCAGGGGGCGCAGACACCGGGGAGCTGTTTTTT. The whole variable domain, filled in from reference TRBV5-1 and TRBJ2-2, reads KAGVTQTPRYLIKTRGQQVTLSCSPISGHRSVSWYQQTPGQGLQFLFEYFSETQRNKGNFPGRFSGRQFSNSRSEMNVSTLELGDSALYLCASRAGGADTGELFFGEGSRLTVL.